This note documents a single TCR beta chain sequence. This sample is part of a study of identical twins. Germline V gene sequence: CDR1 SGHTA, CDR2 FQGNSA. This CDR3 region has 15 residues. V was pared by 3 bases and J by 1 base, with 12 bases between. A single record per CDR3 protein comes from TCRdb applying MiXCR to the 5' RACE reads. The sample has fewer than 900,000 distinct CDR3 sequences; over 20% are singletons. The data also belong to a second study, concerning T cells expressing NK-cell markers.

The clonotype was recovered from a woman younger than 35 in good health. The J gene is TRBJ1-1, the V gene TRBV7-2; D call uncertain. The material sequenced was PBMCs. The CDR3 region is CASSFFGQKNTEAFF. In DNA form, the CDR3 reads TGTGCCAGCAGCTTTTTTGGGCAGAAGAACACTGAAGCTTTCTTT.